This T cell receptor (beta chain) was captured by sequencing in a study of blood T cell repertoires in COVID-19. Study-level background: Nucleic acid was either cDNA or gDNA, and it came from T cells, B-cell-depleted T cells, or PBMCs.

Some clones are missing from TCRdb's copy, which holds only in-frame ones; the method was immunoSEQ multiplex PCR. The sample lists under 300,000 clones, roughly four fifths occurring once. Sequences were obtained from peripheral blood. The TCR was taken from a woman aged 55-75 years with active or convalescent COVID-19.

CDR3 DNA sequence: TGTGCCAGCAGTGTAGGCGGGGGGGCCCACTCCTACAATGAGCAGTTCTTC. It codes for CASSVGGGAHSYNEQFF. The V and J genes are TRBV2 and TRBJ2-1; 9 bases map to TRBD2. There are 17 residues in the CDR3. CDR1 and CDR2 from the germline V gene are SNHLY and FYNNEI. The V segment lost 4 bases and the J segment 0 bases; nucleotides outside the gene matches: 7. The variable domain in full, with the rest retrieved from reference TRBV2 and TRBJ2-1, is EPEVTQTPSHQVTQMGQEVILRCVPISNHLYFYWYRQILGQKVEFLVSFYNNEISEKSEIFDDQFSVERPDGSNFTLKIRSTKLEDSAMYFCASSVGGGAHSYNEQFFGPGTRLTVL.